This T cell receptor (beta chain) was retrieved from a study of siplizumab effects on memory and regulatory T cells. V lost 5 bases, J lost 6 bases, and 7 bases stayed unmatched. Germline CDR1 reads MDHEN; CDR2 reads SYDVKM. CDR3 length: 15 amino acids. A word on this clone: Antigen unknown.

Assays examined about 100,000 TCR templates per sample. Sequencing was performed with immunoSEQ multiplex PCR; in TCRdb, only in-frame clones are kept and a portion is missing. The sample includes more than 70,000 clones, 95% of them seen just once. Study results and caveats: The majority of clones, roughly 75-96% of proliferating CD4+ or CD8+ clones, lacked an assignable naive or memory phenotype. Reactions containing siplizumab showed mappable alloreactive CD4+ clones averaging 68.8% Treg-derived, versus 25% to 30% in controls. Contribution to the alloresponse seemed major for naive T cells, which also seemed more diverse than memory cells.

This clonotype was obtained from a human donor in good health. The chain carries TRBV28 and TRBJ2-1, with 10 bases fitting TRBD1. Sequencing input: CD8+ T cells sorted from blood. CDR3 sequence: CASSPDRGQRNEQFF. DNA for the CDR3: TGTGCCAGCAGTCCCGACAGGGGGCAGCGCAATGAGCAGTTCTTC.